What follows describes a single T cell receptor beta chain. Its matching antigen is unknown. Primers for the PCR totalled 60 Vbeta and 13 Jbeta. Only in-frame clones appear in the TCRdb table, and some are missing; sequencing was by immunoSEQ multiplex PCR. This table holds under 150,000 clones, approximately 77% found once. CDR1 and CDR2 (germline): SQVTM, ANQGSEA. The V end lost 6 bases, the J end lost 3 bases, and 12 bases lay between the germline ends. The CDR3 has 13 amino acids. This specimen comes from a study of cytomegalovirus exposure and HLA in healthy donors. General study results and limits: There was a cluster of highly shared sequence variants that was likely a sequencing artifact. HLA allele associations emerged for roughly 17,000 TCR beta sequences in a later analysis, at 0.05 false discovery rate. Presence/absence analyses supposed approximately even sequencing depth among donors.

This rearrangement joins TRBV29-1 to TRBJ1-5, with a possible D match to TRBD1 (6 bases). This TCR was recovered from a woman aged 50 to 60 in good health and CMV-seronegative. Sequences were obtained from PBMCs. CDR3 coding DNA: TGCAGCGTCGCGGACAGTTACAATCAGCCCCAGCATTTT. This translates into CSVADSYNQPQHF.